The 9 T cell receptor beta chains reported below all come from one sample, sequenced in a study of shared clonotypes between healthy human individuals. Profiling relied on immunoSEQ multiplex PCR, and the TCRdb table lists in-frame clones only, not all of them. The sample consists of over 850,000 clones, about 80% of them appearing once. The sequenced material came from memory CD4+ T cells from PBMCs. Subset meaning: CD45RA-negative fraction. These receptors were obtained from a man between 18 and 29 years old in good health. Some clones in this sample may be carry-over from other donors' samples.

The J gene is TRBJ1-1, the V gene TRBV11-3; D is uncertain. The CDR3 runs 13 residues. V dropped 1 base and J dropped 4 bases, with 7 bases sitting between them. Germline loops: CDR1 SGHNT, CDR2 YENEEA. CDR3 DNA: TGTGCCAGCAGCTTAGGACAAAGCACTGAAGCTTTCTTT. Translation: CASSLGQSTEAFF. Complete variable domain (other parts from reference TRBV11-3 and TRBJ1-1): EAGVVQSPRYKIIEKKQPVAFWCNPISGHNTLYWYLQNLGQGPELLIRYENEEAVDDSQLPKDRFSAERLKGVDSTLKIQPAELGDSAVYLCASSLGQSTEAFFGQGTRLTVV.

The gene calls are TRBV5-1 and TRBJ2-4; 8 bases fit TRBD1. Germline V gene sequence: CDR1 SGHRS, CDR2 YFSETQ. This CDR3 is 14 amino acids long. J was trimmed by 8 bases and V by 4 bases; bases with no gene match: 8. The CDR3 spells CASSPGQGRDIQYF. In DNA form, the CDR3 reads TGCGCCAGCAGCCCAGGACAGGGAAGGGACATTCAGTACTTC.

The chain links TRBV10-3 to TRBJ2-1, with 13 bases identical to TRBD2. CDR1 is ENHRY and CDR2 is SYGVKD in the germline V gene. The J segment lost 8 bases and the V segment lost 7 bases, leaving 17 bases of the junction unmatched. The CDR3 length is 18 residues. CDR3 sequence reads: CAINRTPGLAGVGDEQFF. The CDR3 DNA sequence: TGTGCCATCAACCGAACCCCCGGACTAGCGGGAGTAGGAGATGAGCAGTTCTTC.

The chain recombines TRBV5-4 with TRBJ2-7, with D unresolved. V was cut by 0 bases and J by 2 bases, with 12 bases left in between. Germline CDR1 and CDR2: SGHNT and YYREEE (reference sequence). This CDR3 is built from 15 residues. The CDR3 spells CASSLGRGRPYEQYF. The CDR3 DNA follows: TGTGCCAGCAGCTTGGGCCGTGGCCGACCCTACGAGCAGTACTTC. The variable domain in full, with the rest retrieved from reference TRBV5-4 and TRBJ2-7, is ETGVTQSPTHLIKTRGQQVTLRCSSQSGHNTVSWYQQALGQGPQFIFQYYREEENGRGNFPPRFSGLQFPNYSSELNVNALELDDSALYLCASSLGRGRPYEQYFGPGTRLTVT.

Note on this clone: The junction differs from germline at one of its ends, possibly a read error. The V and J genes are TRBV7-6 and TRBJ1-1, with D tentatively TRBD1 (5 bases). Germline CDR1 and CDR2: SGHVS and FNYEAQ. CDR3 length: 17 residues. The CDR3 is CASSLAGGVGIHTEAFF. CDR3 in DNA: TGTGCCAGCAGCCTAGCTGGAGGGGTGGGGATCCACACTGAAGCTTTCTTT.

The chain is built from TRBV27 and TRBJ2-3; 8 nucleotides line up with TRBD1. The CDR3 runs to 16 residues. CDR1 and CDR2 (germline): MNHEY, SMNVEV (reference sequence). Trimming removed 6 bases from V and 6 bases from J; junction bases left unmatched: 14. CDR3 residues: CASSQIQGGGRDTQYF. CDR3 bases: TGTGCCAGCAGCCAAATACAGGGGGGTGGTCGGGATACGCAGTATTTT.

This chain links TRBV2 with TRBJ2-3; TRBD1 matches at 8 bases. The CDR3 covers 13 residues. V shed 7 bases and J 6 bases; nucleotides not matched to a gene: 6. CDR1 is SNHLY and CDR2 is FYNNEI in the germline V gene. As DNA, the CDR3 is TGTGCCAGCAATCGACAGGGGATGGATACGCAGTATTTT. Its protein is CASNRQGMDTQYF.

This rearrangement joins TRBV18 to TRBJ1-4; perhaps TRBD1 as D (5 bases). V gave up 6 bases and J gave up 5 bases, with 16 bases separating them. Germline V CDR1 and CDR2: KGHSH, LQKENI. The CDR3 has 15 residues. The CDR3 nucleotides are TGTGCCAGCTCCCTCACGGGACGGAAAAATGAAAAACTGTTTTTT. This encodes CASSLTGRKNEKLFF.

A word on this clone: Other nucleotide sequences from this sample produce the same CDR3. The chain links TRBV11-2 to TRBJ2-7; no clear D. This CDR3 region has 12 residues. From germline, CDR1 is SGHAT and CDR2 FQNNGV. Trimming removed 1 base at V and 3 bases at J, with 4 bases between. The CDR3 loop reads CASSLGVYEQYF. In nucleotides, the CDR3 is TGTGCCAGCAGCTTAGGGGTCTACGAGCAGTACTTC.